Listed below are T cell receptor beta chains from one sample, sequenced in a study of blood T cell repertoires in COVID-19. Here immunoSEQ multiplex PCR was the method, and the copy in TCRdb shows in-frame clones only, minus some. The data hold some 130,000 clones, with more than 70% observed a single time. Sample: peripheral blood. Source of these receptors: a man aged 65 to 85 with acute or convalescent COVID-19. CDR3s include the opening cysteine and the closing phenylalanine or tryptophan. Fields, in order: CDR3 protein, CDR3 DNA, V gene, D gene, CDR3 length, J gene, clone size. A D gene is named only where the DNA matches it firmly. Only some rows state a clone size, as once, few, many or a class for expanded clones.

CASSIGDYGDEKLFF TGTGCCAGTAGTATAGGGGACTACGGCGATGAAAAACTGTTTTTT TRBV19 - 15 TRBJ1-4 -
CASSPGTSGGVGQETQYF TGTGCCAGCAGCCCCGGGACTAGCGGGGGGGTTGGGCAAGAGACCCAGTACTTC TRBV28 TRBD2 18 TRBJ2-5 -
CASSQDLGTGSYGYTF TGCGCCAGCAGCCAAGATTTAGGGACAGGAAGCTATGGCTACACCTTC TRBV4-1 TRBD1 16 TRBJ1-2 -
CASSLYGGAGETQYF TGTGCCAGCAGTTTATACGGCGGGGCAGGGGAGACCCAGTACTTC TRBV28 - 15 TRBJ2-5 -
CASSSGLAGLLYEQYF TGTGCCAGCAGCTCGGGACTAGCGGGGCTCCTCTACGAGCAGTACTTC TRBV7-2 TRBD2 16 TRBJ2-7 -
CASSQVESGNTIYF TGTGCCAGCAGCCAAGTAGAGTCTGGAAACACCATATATTTT TRBV3-1/TRBV3-2 - 14 TRBJ1-3 -
CASSPISGYGYTF TGTGCCAGCAGCCCGATATCAGGTTATGGCTACACCTTC TRBV2 - 13 TRBJ1-2 -
CASSEYRAGNEKLFF TGTGCCAGCAGCGAGTACAGGGCAGGTAACGAAAAACTGTTTTTT TRBV4-2 - 15 TRBJ1-4 -
CASNTKGANTEAFF TGTGCCAGCAACACGAAGGGGGCGAACACTGAAGCTTTCTTT TRBV2 TRBD1 14 TRBJ1-1 -
CASSYFRGRGPPLHF TGTGCCAGCAGTTACTTCAGGGGGCGGGGGCCACCCCTCCACTTT TRBV6-5 TRBD1 15 TRBJ1-6 -
CASSSTGTTNTEAFF TGTGCCAGCAGCTCCACCGGGACAACGAACACTGAAGCTTTCTTT TRBV7-9 - 15 TRBJ1-1 -
CASSMRGGAGELFF TGTGCCAGCAGTATGAGAGGAGGGGCCGGGGAGCTGTTTTTT TRBV27 - 14 TRBJ2-2 -
CASSYRVARQGSVPYEQYF TGTGCCAGCAGCTACCGGGTCGCTCGACAGGGGAGTGTGCCCTACGAGCAGTACTTC TRBV5-4 TRBD1 19 TRBJ2-7 -
CASSLSRDYGYTF TGTGCCAGCAGCTTGTCCAGGGACTATGGCTACACCTTC TRBV5-4 - 13 TRBJ1-2 -
CASSLGLATDTQYF TGCGCCAGCAGCTTGGGTCTAGCGACAGATACGCAGTATTTT TRBV5-1 - 14 TRBJ2-3 -
CASSLTQGGGNEQFF TGTGCCAGCAGCTTAACACAGGGGGGTGGCAATGAGCAGTTCTTC TRBV7-9 TRBD1 15 TRBJ2-1 -
CASSQDSNYGYTF TGTGCCAGCAGCCAAGACTCTAACTATGGCTACACCTTC TRBV3-1/TRBV3-2 - 13 TRBJ1-2 -
CASSPPTGTGNTIYF TGTGCCAGCTCACCACCAACAGGGACTGGAAACACCATATATTTT TRBV18 - 15 TRBJ1-3 -
CASSVEGQNYGYTF TGTGCCAGCAGCGTAGAGGGGCAGAACTATGGCTACACCTTC TRBV9 - 14 TRBJ1-2 once
CASSYEPSSYNEQFF TGTGCCAGCAGTTATGAACCGAGCTCCTACAATGAGCAGTTCTTC TRBV6-6 - 15 TRBJ2-1 -
CASSPQIGYNSPLHF TGTGCCAGCAGCCCGCAAATCGGGTATAATTCACCCCTCCACTTT TRBV7-9 - 15 TRBJ1-6 -
CASSSGTGRTDTQYF TGTGCCAGCAGTTCCGGGACAGGGCGGACAGATACGCAGTATTTT TRBV2 TRBD1 15 TRBJ2-3 once
CASSLQALLETQYF TGTGCCAGCAGCCTCCAAGCCCTCCTGGAGACCCAGTACTTC TRBV3-1/TRBV3-2 - 14 TRBJ2-5 -
CASSDSTGAMNTEAFF TGTGCCAGCAGTGATTCGACAGGGGCCATGAACACTGAAGCTTTCTTT TRBV5-5 TRBD1 16 TRBJ1-1 -
CASSPLGGGNTIYF TGTGCCAGCAGTCCCCTTGGGGGGGGAAACACCATATATTTT TRBV6-5 - 14 TRBJ1-3 -
CASSQEKPYNEQFF TGTGCCAGCAGCCAGGAGAAACCCTACAATGAGCAGTTCTTC TRBV3-1/TRBV3-2 - 14 TRBJ2-1 -
CASSQAGLAGGLHEQYF TGTGCCAGCAGCCAAGCCGGACTAGCGGGGGGGCTTCACGAGCAGTACTTC TRBV14 TRBD2 17 TRBJ2-7 few
CASSLDSTYEQYF TGTGCCAGCAGTCTGGACAGTACCTACGAGCAGTACTTC TRBV6-5 - 13 TRBJ2-7 -
CASSPPGTGVYQPQHF TGCGCCAGCAGCCCCCCAGGGACAGGGGTTTATCAGCCCCAGCATTTT TRBV5-1 TRBD1 16 TRBJ1-5 once
CASSPGGFLNEKLFF TGTGCCAGCAGCCCCGGGGGGTTTCTTAATGAAAAACTGTTTTTT TRBV9 - 15 TRBJ1-4 -
CSVGLTRLNSGYTF TGCAGCGTTGGGCTTACGCGGCTTAATTCTGGCTACACCTTC TRBV29-1 - 14 TRBJ1-2 -
CASSPTGPYEQYF TGTGCCAGCAGTCCGACAGGTCCCTACGAGCAGTACTTC TRBV27 - 13 TRBJ2-7 -
CASSVDPGTVYNEQFF TGTGCCAGCAGCGTTGATCCCGGGACAGTCTACAATGAGCAGTTCTTC TRBV9 TRBD1 16 TRBJ2-1 -
CASSRTGMDTEAFF TGTGCCAGCAGCAGGACAGGGATGGACACTGAAGCTTTCTTT TRBV21-1 - 14 TRBJ1-1 -
CASSLSAAAFGTQYF TGTGCTAGCAGCTTATCGGCGGCGGCGTTCGGGACCCAGTACTTC TRBV7-7 - 15 TRBJ2-5 -
CASTQGGGANVLTF TGTGCCAGCACCCAGGGTGGTGGGGCCAACGTCCTGACTTTC TRBV6-5 - 14 TRBJ2-6 -
CASSHYRGSYEQYF TGTGCCAGCAGCCATTACAGGGGCTCCTACGAGCAGTACTTC TRBV5-6 TRBD1 14 TRBJ2-7 -
CASSRRGGEKQFF TGTGCCAGCAGTCGGCGGGGGGGGGAAAAGCAGTTCTTC TRBV27 TRBD2 13 TRBJ2-1 -
CASSERGTAATNEKLFF TGTGCCAGCAGTGAAAGGGGGACGGCTGCAACTAATGAAAAACTGTTTTTT TRBV6-1 - 17 TRBJ1-4 -
CASSLAGRGDQETQYF TGCGCCAGCAGCTTGGCCGGTCGGGGTGATCAAGAGACCCAGTACTTC TRBV5-1 - 16 TRBJ2-5 -
CASSSGTGDWYEQYF TGCGCCAGCAGCTCCGGGACAGGGGATTGGTACGAGCAGTACTTC TRBV5-1 TRBD1 15 TRBJ2-7 once